Many counts were recorded for the clone carrying this TCR beta chain. This sample stems from a study of T cells in Graves' hyperthyroidism and ophthalmopathy. The germline V and J ends were trimmed by 1 base and 12 bases, with 19 bases remaining between them. This CDR3 spans 15 amino acids. In germline, CDR1 is SGHTA, CDR2 FQGNSA. There were TCR beta CDR3 regions amplified from RNA transcripts. First-round RT-PCR with HTBI primers amplified the TCR CDR3 region. Using its own MiXCR run on the multiplex PCR reads, TCRdb lists one record per CDR3 protein. The data contain around 440,000 distinct CDR3 sequences, 15% to 19% of them singletons.

The sequenced sample was blood. This chain connects TRBV7-2 to TRBJ2-1, with D unclear. The clonotype was recovered from a woman under 30 with Graves' hyperthyroidism. CDR3 DNA: TGTGCCAGCAGCTTAGACTCCGGGCTCCCCATGGGGCAGTTCTTC. Translating gives CASSLDSGLPMGQFF.